The entry below gives a single T cell receptor (beta chain) sequence along with its context. Its antigen is undetermined. This entry comes from a study of cytomegalovirus exposure and HLA in healthy donors. 60 Vbeta and 13 Jbeta primers were used in PCR. This table comes from immunoSEQ multiplex PCR, and its TCRdb copy is limited to in-frame clones, with some not included. In total, the table holds 150,000 to 200,000 clones. Study outcomes and limitations: In vitro experiments confirmed that three CMV-associated chains were specific for CMV antigens.

CDR3 length: 12 amino acids. CDR1 is SGHVS and CDR2 is FQNEAQ in the germline V gene. Trimming pared 8 bases from V and 7 bases from J, leaving 12 bases between. The receptor comes from a young woman in good health and CMV-seropositive. The chain has TRBV7-8 and TRBJ1-5, with D uncertain. Material: PBMCs. The CDR3 loop is CASALTSQPQHF. CDR3 coding DNA: TGTGCCAGCGCTCTGACTAGCCAGCCCCAGCATTTT. Combining the CDR3 with reference TRBV7-8 and TRBJ1-5 gives the whole variable domain GAGVSQSPRYKVAKRGQDVALRCDPISGHVSLFWYQQALGQGPEFLTYFQNEAQLDKSGLPSDRFFAERPEGSVSTLKIQRTQQEDSAVYLCASALTSQPQHFGDGTRLSIL.